What follows are 22 T cell receptor beta chains derived from one specimen sequenced in a study of blood T cell repertoires in COVID-19. Libraries were prepared by immunoSEQ multiplex PCR; TCRdb keeps only in-frame clonotypes and omits some of them. Of more than 130,000 clones listed, under 90% are singletons. Sequenced material: peripheral blood. Receptor source: a human donor in a cohort sampled during active COVID-19.

The chain uses TRBV7-3 and TRBJ2-2, with D possibly being TRBD1 (6 bases). CDR1 SGHTA and CDR2 FQGTGA come from the germline V gene. The CDR3 runs 16 residues. V lost 6 bases and J lost 6, with 20 bases in between. The DNA of the CDR3 is TGTGCCAGCAGTAGCCCATTCGAACAGGGATCCGGGGAGCTGTTTTTT. This translates into CASSSPFEQGSGELFF. Supplemented by reference TRBV7-3 and TRBJ2-2, the full variable domain reads GAGVSQTPSNKVTEKGKYVELRCDPISGHTALYWYRQSLGQGPEFLIYFQGTGAADDSGLPNDRFFAVRPEGSVSTLKIQRTERGDSAVYLCASSSPFEQGSGELFFGEGSRLTVL.

This rearrangement joins TRBV5-1 to TRBJ2-1, with TRBD2 as a possible D gene (5 bases). The CDR3 totals 13 residues. V lost 4 bases to trimming and J lost 7 bases, with 12 bases between them. Germline lookup yields CDR1 SGHRS and CDR2 YFSETQ. For the CDR3, the DNA is TGCGCCAGCAGCAAAGGTAGCGAAAATGAGCAGTTCTTC. This encodes CASSKGSENEQFF.

The gene calls are TRBV19 and TRBJ1-2, with D uncertain. Germline V gives CDR1 LNHDA, CDR2 SQIVND (reference sequence). The ends were cut back, 4 bases at V and 7 bases at J, with 16 bases in the middle. The CDR3 spans 14 residues. CDR3 nucleotides: TGTGCCAGTAGTACGGTCGGAGGCCCTGGTGGCTACACCTTC. As protein: CASSTVGGPGGYTF.

The chain joins TRBV5-4 to TRBJ1-2; D perhaps matches TRBD1 (5 bases). CDR3 length: 14 residues. The V gene lost 2 bases and the J gene lost 2 bases, with 10 bases spanning the gap. Germline CDR1 is SGHNT and CDR2 is YYREEE (reference sequence). The DNA of the CDR3 is TGTGCCAGCAGCTTCAGGGACTTAAACTATGGCTACACCTTC. The encoded protein is CASSFRDLNYGYTF.

This sequence joins TRBV10-3 and TRBJ2-3; 11 bases fit TRBD2. CDR1 is ENHRY and CDR2 is SYGVKD in the germline V gene. The CDR3 runs 14 residues. V shed 7 bases and J 6 bases; nucleotides not matched to a gene: 6. The CDR3 DNA reads TGTGCCATCAAACGACTAGCGGGGTTGGATACGCAGTATTTT. Its translation: CAIKRLAGLDTQYF.

The V gene is TRBV9, the J gene TRBJ2-2; 7 bases align to TRBD2. J lost 7 bases, V lost 5 bases, and 8 bases had no gene match. CDR1 SGDLS and CDR2 YYNGEE come from the germline V gene. The CDR3 contains 14 residues. The DNA of the CDR3 is TGTGCCAGCAGTGCCTTGCGGGGGAACGGGGAGCTGTTTTTT. It encodes CASSALRGNGELFF.

The CDR3, as DNA: TGTGCCAGCAGCCCTAGCGGGGGGGGATACGAGCAGTACTTC. Translating it yields CASSPSGGGYEQYF. This chain links TRBV3-1 (or the pseudogene TRBV3-2) with TRBJ2-7, with 12 bases matching TRBD2. Germline loops: CDR1 LGHDT, CDR2 YNNKEL (reference sequence). The CDR3 length is 14 residues. Trimming took 4 bases from V and 4 from J; bases not matched to a gene: 2.

V usage is TRBV30 and J usage is TRBJ2-3, with 12 nucleotides matching TRBD2. Germline trimming cut 3 bases from V and 6 bases from J; bases unmatched to any gene: 10. The germline gives CDR1 GTSNPN, CDR2 SVGIG (reference sequence). This CDR3 has 16 amino acids. CDR3 nucleotide sequence: TGTGCCTGGAGCTACGGAGGACTAGCGGGGACGGATACGCAGTATTTT. Protein product: CAWSYGGLAGTDTQYF. The complete variable domain, with remaining parts taken from reference TRBV30 and TRBJ2-3, reads SQTIHQWPATLVQPVGSPLSLECTVEGTSNPNLYWYRQAAGRGLQLLFYSVGIGQISSEVPQNLSASRPQDRQFILSSKKLLLSDSGFYLCAWSYGGLAGTDTQYFGPGTRLTVL.

The CDR3 protein is CASSPSAAGTDTQYF. DNA for the CDR3: TGTGCCAGCAGCCCGTCCGCAGCGGGGACAGATACGCAGTATTTT. The chain couples TRBV5-5 to TRBJ2-3; 7 bases map to TRBD2. Looked up from germline, CDR1 is SGHKS and CDR2 is YYEKEE (reference sequence). The length of the CDR3 is 15 residues. V dropped 4 bases and J dropped 3; count of bases not matched to a gene: 8.

The chain has TRBV6-2 or TRBV6-3 and TRBJ1-5; the D is unclear. V was shortened by 5 bases and J by 0 bases, with 8 bases between the two germline ends. The CDR3 runs 14 residues. CDR1 MNHEY and CDR2 SVGEGT come from the germline V gene. CDR3 nucleotide sequence: TGTGCCAGCAGTCAACTGGTTAGCAATCAGCCCCAGCATTTT. It translates to CASSQLVSNQPQHF.

This clone was counted at least ten times. The chain uses TRBV5-6 and TRBJ1-3, with a weak D call TRBD1 (6 bases). The CDR3 contains 17 residues. Per the germline V gene, CDR1 is SGHDT and CDR2 is YYEEEE. Deletions cut 4 bases from V and 1 base from J, with 18 bases between. In DNA form, the CDR3 reads TGTGCCAGCAGCCCAGAAGAGGGGGAATCATCTGGAAACACCATATATTTT. This sequence encodes CASSPEEGESSGNTIYF.

The V gene is TRBV9, the J gene TRBJ1-1; no reliable D call. CDR3 length: 13 amino acids. Deletions cut 0 bases from V and 0 bases from J, with 3 bases between. Per the germline V gene, CDR1 is SGDLS and CDR2 is YYNGEE. CDR3 residues: CASSVAMNTEAFF. As DNA, the CDR3 is TGTGCCAGCAGCGTAGCCATGAACACTGAAGCTTTCTTT.

The V gene is TRBV19, the J gene TRBJ1-5; maybe TRBD1 (6 bases). The CDR3 runs to 14 residues. V was pared by 4 bases and J by 4 bases, with 11 bases between. Per germline, CDR1 LNHDA and CDR2 SQIVND (reference sequence). CDR3 amino acids: CASSTRTANQPQHF. As DNA, the CDR3 is TGTGCCAGTAGTACGAGGACAGCGAATCAGCCCCAGCATTTT.

The rearrangement links TRBV11-2 to TRBJ2-1, with TRBD2 matching 10 bases. The CDR3 runs to 14 residues. V was clipped by 7 bases and J by 7 bases; unmatched bases: 7. CDR1 is SGHAT and CDR2 is FQNNGV in the germline V gene. CDR3: CASTRKRGGNEQFF. CDR3 nucleotide sequence: TGTGCCAGCACCAGAAAGCGGGGGGGGAATGAGCAGTTCTTC.

This chain links TRBV14 with TRBJ2-5; 7 nucleotides match TRBD2. Trimming took 0 bases from V and 9 from J; bases not matched to a gene: 10. The CDR3 sequence is 15 residues long. Germline loops: CDR1 SGHDN, CDR2 FVKESK. CDR3 sequence: CASSQETSPSVPQYF. The CDR3 bases are TGTGCCAGCAGCCAAGAGACTAGCCCCTCAGTTCCCCAGTACTTC.

The chain recombines TRBV6-5 with TRBJ2-7; 8 bases match TRBD1. Germline loops: CDR1 MNHEY, CDR2 SVGAGI. The junction had 8 bases not matched to a gene; V was cut back by 7 bases and J by 3 bases. This CDR3 region has 14 residues. The CDR3 DNA follows: TGTGCCAGCAACCCCTTCGGACAGGGCTACGAGCAGTACTTC. Amino acids: CASNPFGQGYEQYF.

J is TRBJ1-4 and V is TRBV3-1 (or the pseudogene TRBV3-2); 11 nucleotides line up with TRBD1. Germline CDR1 and CDR2: LGHDT and YNNKEL (reference sequence). This CDR3 is built from 17 residues. The ends lost 0 bases at V and 10 bases at J; junction bases unmatched: 10. The CDR3 loop is CASSQENAGTGGAKLFF. The DNA for the CDR3 is TGTGCCAGCAGCCAAGAAAACGCCGGGACAGGGGGTGCAAAACTGTTTTTT.

Only one count was recorded for this clone. V and J are TRBV6-5 and TRBJ2-1, with 9 nucleotides matching TRBD1. The length of the CDR3 is 15 residues. V lost 6 bases to trimming and J lost 8 bases; unmatched junction nucleotides: 11. The germline CDR1 and CDR2 sequences are MNHEY and SVGAGI. The CDR3 loop is CASRGSGDRVDEQFF. The CDR3 nucleotides are TGTGCCAGCAGAGGGAGTGGGGACAGGGTAGATGAGCAGTTCTTC.

This chain links TRBV5-1 with TRBJ2-2; 7 bases map to TRBD2. Germline loops: CDR1 SGHRS, CDR2 YFSETQ. The V and J ends lost 0 bases and 5 bases, in that order; junction bases with no gene match: 4. CDR3 size: 15 residues. The CDR3 DNA reads as TGCGCCAGCAGCTTGGAGGGACTATGGACCGGGGAGCTGTTTTTT. Protein product: CASSLEGLWTGELFF.

V usage is TRBV27 and J usage is TRBJ2-2; 7 nucleotides align to TRBD1. The length of the CDR3 is 16 residues. The germline V gene has CDR1 MNHEY and CDR2 SMNVEV (reference sequence). V trimming: 3 bases; J trimming: 1 base; junction bases outside the gene matches: 5. In DNA form, the CDR3 reads TGTGCCAGCAGTTTGAGACAGGGTTGGAACACCGGGGAGCTGTTTTTT. Encoded protein: CASSLRQGWNTGELFF.

As for this clone: A read error may produce the germline difference seen at one junction end. The V gene is TRBV3-1 (or the pseudogene TRBV3-2), the J gene TRBJ2-7, with TRBD2 matching 7 bases. Germline values: CDR1 LGHDT, CDR2 YNNKEL (reference sequence). This CDR3 contains 15 residues. The DNA of the CDR3 is TGTGCCAGCACCCAAATTGTAGGACTAGTCCACGAGCAGTACTTC. Its protein is CASTQIVGLVHEQYF.

J is TRBJ1-1 and V is TRBV29-1, with TRBD1 identical over 7 bases. This CDR3 spans 13 amino acids. The germline gives CDR1 SQVTM, CDR2 ANQGSEA. Germline trimming cut 6 bases from V and 2 bases from J; bases unmatched to any gene: 6. The CDR3 region is CSVEGQPNTEAFF. The CDR3 bases are TGCAGCGTGGAGGGACAGCCTAACACTGAAGCTTTCTTT.